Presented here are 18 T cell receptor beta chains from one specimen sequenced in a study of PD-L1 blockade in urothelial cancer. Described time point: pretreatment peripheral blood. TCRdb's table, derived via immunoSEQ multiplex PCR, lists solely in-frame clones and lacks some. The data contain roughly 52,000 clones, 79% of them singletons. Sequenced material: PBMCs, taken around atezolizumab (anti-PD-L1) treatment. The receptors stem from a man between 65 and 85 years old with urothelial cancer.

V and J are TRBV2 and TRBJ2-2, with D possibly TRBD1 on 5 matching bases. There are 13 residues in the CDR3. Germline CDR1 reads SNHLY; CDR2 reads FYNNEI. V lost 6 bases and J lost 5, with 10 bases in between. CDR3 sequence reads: CASRGLRTGELFF. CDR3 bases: TGTGCCAGCAGGGGGCTGCGAACCGGGGAGCTGTTTTTT.

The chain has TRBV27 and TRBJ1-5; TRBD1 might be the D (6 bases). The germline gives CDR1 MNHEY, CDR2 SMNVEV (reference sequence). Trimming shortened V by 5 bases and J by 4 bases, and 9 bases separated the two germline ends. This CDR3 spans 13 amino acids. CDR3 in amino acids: CASSLDRNQPQHF. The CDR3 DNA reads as TGTGCCAGCAGTCTGGACAGAAATCAGCCCCAGCATTTT.

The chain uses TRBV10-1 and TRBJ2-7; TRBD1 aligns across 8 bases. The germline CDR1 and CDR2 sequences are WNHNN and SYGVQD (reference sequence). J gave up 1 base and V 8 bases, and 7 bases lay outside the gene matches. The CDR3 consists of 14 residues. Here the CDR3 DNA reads TGCGCCAGCGCGCCCGGACAGGGATCCTACGAGCAGTACTTC. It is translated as CASAPGQGSYEQYF.

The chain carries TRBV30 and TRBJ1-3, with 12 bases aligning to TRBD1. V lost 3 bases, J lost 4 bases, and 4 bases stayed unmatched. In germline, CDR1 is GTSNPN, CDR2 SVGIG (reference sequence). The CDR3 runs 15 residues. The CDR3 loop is CAWSAGTGGGNTIYF. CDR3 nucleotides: TGTGCCTGGAGCGCTGGGACAGGGGGCGGAAACACCATATATTTT.

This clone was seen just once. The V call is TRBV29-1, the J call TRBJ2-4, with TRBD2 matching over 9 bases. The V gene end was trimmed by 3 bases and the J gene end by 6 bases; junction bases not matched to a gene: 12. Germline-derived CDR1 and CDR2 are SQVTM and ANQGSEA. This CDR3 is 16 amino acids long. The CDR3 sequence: CSVERGGRAGGNIQYF. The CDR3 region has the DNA TGCAGCGTTGAGCGTGGCGGGAGGGCCGGGGGAAACATTCAGTACTTC. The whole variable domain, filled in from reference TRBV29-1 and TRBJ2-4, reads SAVISQKPSRDICQRGTSLTIQCQVDSQVTMMFWYRQQPGQSLTLIATANQGSEATYESGFVIDKFPISRPNLTFSTLTVSNMSPEDSSIYLCSVERGGRAGGNIQYFGAGTRLSVL.

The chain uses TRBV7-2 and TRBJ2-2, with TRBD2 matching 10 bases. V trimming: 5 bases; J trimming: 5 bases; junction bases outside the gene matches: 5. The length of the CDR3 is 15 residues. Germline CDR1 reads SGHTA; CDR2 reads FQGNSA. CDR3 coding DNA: TGTGCCAGCAGCCTTCTGACTAGCGGGACCGGGGAGCTGTTTTTT. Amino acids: CASSLLTSGTGELFF. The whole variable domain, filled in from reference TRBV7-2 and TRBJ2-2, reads GAGVSQSPSNKVTEKGKDVELRCDPISGHTALYWYRQSLGQGLEFLIYFQGNSAPDKSGLPSDRFSAERTGGSVSTLTIQRTQQEDSAVYLCASSLLTSGTGELFFGEGSRLTVL.

The CDR3 DNA reads as TGTGCCAGCAGCCCTCGGACAGCGGTCGGTGAAAAACTGTTTTTT. Translated: CASSPRTAVGEKLFF. The chain carries TRBV28 and TRBJ1-4, with D perhaps matching TRBD1 (6 bases). Germline CDR1 reads MDHEN; CDR2 reads SYDVKM. V lost 6 bases and J lost 7, with 18 bases in between. The CDR3 is made up of 15 amino acids. The whole variable domain, filled in from reference TRBV28 and TRBJ1-4, reads DVKVTQSSRYLVKRTGEKVFLECVQDMDHENMFWYRQDPGLGLRLIYFSYDVKMKEKGDIPEGYSVSREKKERFSLILESASTNQTSMYLCASSPRTAVGEKLFFGSGTQLSVL.

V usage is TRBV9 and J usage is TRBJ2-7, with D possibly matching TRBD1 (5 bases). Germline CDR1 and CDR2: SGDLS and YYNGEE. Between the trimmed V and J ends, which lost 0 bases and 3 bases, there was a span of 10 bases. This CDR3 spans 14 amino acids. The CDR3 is CASSVEPGFYEQYF. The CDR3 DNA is TGTGCCAGCAGCGTAGAGCCAGGGTTCTACGAGCAGTACTTC.

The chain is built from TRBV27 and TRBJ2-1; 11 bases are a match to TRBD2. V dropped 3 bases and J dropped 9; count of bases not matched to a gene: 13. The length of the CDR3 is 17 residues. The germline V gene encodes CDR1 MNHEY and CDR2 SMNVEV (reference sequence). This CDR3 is CASSFPKLAGEVFEQFF. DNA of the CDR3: TGTGCCAGCAGTTTCCCAAAACTAGCGGGAGAGGTGTTTGAGCAGTTCTTC.

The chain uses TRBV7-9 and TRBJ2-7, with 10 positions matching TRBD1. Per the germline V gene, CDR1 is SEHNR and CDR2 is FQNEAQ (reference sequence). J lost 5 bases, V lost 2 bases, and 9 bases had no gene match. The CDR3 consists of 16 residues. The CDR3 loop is CASSLLRQGARDEQYF. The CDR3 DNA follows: TGTGCCAGCAGCTTACTACGACAGGGGGCACGGGACGAGCAGTACTTC.

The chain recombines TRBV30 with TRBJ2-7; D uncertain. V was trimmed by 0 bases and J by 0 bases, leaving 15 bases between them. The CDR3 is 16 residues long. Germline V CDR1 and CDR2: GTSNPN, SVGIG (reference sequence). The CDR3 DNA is TGTGCCTGGAGTGTAGAGAGTCAGGTCCTCTCCTACGAGCAGTACTTC. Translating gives CAWSVESQVLSYEQYF.

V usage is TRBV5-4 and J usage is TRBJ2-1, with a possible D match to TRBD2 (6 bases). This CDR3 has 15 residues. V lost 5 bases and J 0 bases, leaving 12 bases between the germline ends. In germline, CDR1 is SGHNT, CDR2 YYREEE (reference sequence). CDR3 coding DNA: TGTGCCAGCAGTTATGACGGGAGCTCCTACAATGAGCAGTTCTTC. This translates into CASSYDGSSYNEQFF.

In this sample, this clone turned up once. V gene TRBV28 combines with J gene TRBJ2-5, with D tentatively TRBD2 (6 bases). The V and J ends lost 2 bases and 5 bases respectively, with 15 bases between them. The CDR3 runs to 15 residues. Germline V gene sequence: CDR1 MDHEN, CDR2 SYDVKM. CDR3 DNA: TGTGCCAGCAGTTTAACTCGGTGGGGGGTGGAGACCCAGTACTTC. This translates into CASSLTRWGVETQYF.

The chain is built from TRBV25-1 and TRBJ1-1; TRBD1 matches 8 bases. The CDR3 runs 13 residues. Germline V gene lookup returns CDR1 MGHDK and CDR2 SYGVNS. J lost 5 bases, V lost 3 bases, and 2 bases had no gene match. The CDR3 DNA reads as TGTGCCAGCAGTGATTACAGGGGGACTGAAGCTTTCTTT. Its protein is CASSDYRGTEAFF.

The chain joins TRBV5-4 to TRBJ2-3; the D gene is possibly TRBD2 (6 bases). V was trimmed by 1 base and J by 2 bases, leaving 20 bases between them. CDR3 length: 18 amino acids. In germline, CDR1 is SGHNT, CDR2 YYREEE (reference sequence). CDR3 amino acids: CASSLWASASWDTDTQYF. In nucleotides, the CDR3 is TGTGCCAGCAGCTTGTGGGCTAGCGCAAGTTGGGACACAGATACGCAGTATTTT.

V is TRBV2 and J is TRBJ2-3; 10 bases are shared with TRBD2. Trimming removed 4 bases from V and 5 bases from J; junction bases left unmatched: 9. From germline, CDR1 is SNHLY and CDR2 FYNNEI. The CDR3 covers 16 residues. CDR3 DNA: TGTGCCAGCAGTGTAGGGCTAGCGGGAGCGGGAGATACGCAGTATTTT. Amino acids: CASSVGLAGAGDTQYF.

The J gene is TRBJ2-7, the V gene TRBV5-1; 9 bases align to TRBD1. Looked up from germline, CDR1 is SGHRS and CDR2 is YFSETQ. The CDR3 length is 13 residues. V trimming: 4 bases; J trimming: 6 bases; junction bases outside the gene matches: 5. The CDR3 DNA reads TGCGCCAGCAGCCGGGACAGGGACCTCGAGCAGTACTTC. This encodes CASSRDRDLEQYF.

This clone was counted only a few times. The CDR3 spells CAWVGQGGEQYF. The DNA of the CDR3 is TGTGCCTGGGTGGGACAGGGCGGCGAGCAGTACTTC. The gene calls are TRBV30 and TRBJ2-7; TRBD1 matches 9 bases. Trimming at V came to 5 bases and at J to 6 bases, leaving 5 bases not matched to a gene. CDR1 is GTSNPN, CDR2 SVGIG, per germline (reference sequence). The CDR3 extends over 12 amino acids. The variable domain in full, with the rest retrieved from reference TRBV30 and TRBJ2-7, is SQTIHQWPATLVQPVGSPLSLECTVEGTSNPNLYWYRQAAGRGLQLLFYSVGIGQISSEVPQNLSASRPQDRQFILSSKKLLLSDSGFYLCAWVGQGGEQYFGPGTRLTVT.